This TCR beta chain originates from a study of OX40 agonist ivuxolimab in advanced cancers. Across the study: Under the entry rules, prior anti-PD-1, anti-PD-L1 or anti-CTLA-4 therapy was allowed, and roughly 39% had some.

The repertoire was sequenced with immunoSEQ multiplex PCR; TCRdb's copy has only in-frame clones and lacks some. Here the sample spans 70,000 to 90,000 clones, 85% being singletons. As concerns this clone: As yet, its antigen is unknown.

Study results and caveats: Antigen specificity of clonally expanded peripheral T cells was not established. At doses 0.1 to 3.0 mg/kg, CD4+ and CD8+ clones expanded. Expanded clones were, on average, more numerous in CD8+ T cells than in CD4+.

Germline-derived CDR1 and CDR2 are MNHEY and SMNVEV (reference sequence). The V end was cut by 0 bases, the J end by 2 bases, with 20 bases between. The CDR3 loop spans 18 amino acids. The chain carries TRBV27 and TRBJ2-7; D might be TRBD1 (6 bases). Specimen: CD4+ or CD8+ T cells sorted from blood, collected in a trial of the OX40 agonist ivuxolimab. The sequence was collected from an adult with an advanced solid tumor such as melanoma, head and neck, liver or kidney cancer. The CDR3 spells CASSLSLSSQGSPYEQYF. CDR3 nucleotides: TGTGCCAGCAGTTTATCGCTTAGTTCACAGGGTTCCCCCTACGAGCAGTACTTC.